Here is one T cell receptor beta chain with its context. The sample originates from a study of OX40 agonist ivuxolimab in advanced cancers. The data were produced by immunoSEQ multiplex PCR, yet TCRdb's version contains in-frame clones alone and is incomplete. The sample includes around 95,000 clones, just over 90% of them seen just once. This specimen was CD4+ or CD8+ T cells sorted from blood, taken in a trial of the OX40 agonist ivuxolimab. The TCR comes from an adult with an advanced solid tumor such as melanoma, head and neck, liver or kidney cancer.

The CDR3 DNA reads TGTGCCAGCACAGACCGACAGGGATGGCAGGAGACCCAGTACTTC. Amino acid sequence: CASTDRQGWQETQYF. V and J are TRBV18 and TRBJ2-5; TRBD1 agrees at 7 bases. J lost 5 bases, V lost 8 bases, and 14 bases had no gene match. This CDR3 has 15 residues. CDR1 KGHSH and CDR2 LQKENI come from the germline V gene.